This T cell receptor (beta chain) was captured by sequencing in a study of T-cell reconstitution after alpha-beta-depleted transplantation in children. Study-wide points: Surviving recipient cells, namely T cells and thymic progenitors, were the source of high day-60 TCRbeta diversity in some patients. When one year had passed after transplant, most T-cell counts and diversity came from newly produced T cells. Alpha-beta T cells present about two months after transplant were reported to originate from several hundred expanded graft clones.

During its preparation, the TCRbeta library received unique molecular identifiers. TCRdb used MiXCR to reprocess the PCR reads, holding one entry per CDR3 protein. The sample lists 540,000 or so distinct CDR3 sequences, roughly 24% seen once, with less than 15% in the top ten. Remarks on this clonotype: Antigen unknown.

Germline V gene sequence: CDR1 DFQATT, CDR2 SNEGSKA (reference sequence). The ends were cut back, 1 base at V and 8 bases at J, with 6 bases in the middle. The CDR3 is 11 amino acids. The sequence was obtained from a boy under two years old who had a stem cell transplant for acute myeloid leukemia, so the T cells may come from the graft donor. The V and J genes are TRBV20-1 and TRBJ1-3; no reliable D call. Sequencing was performed on PBMCs, mostly from graft donor cells, taken 360 days after TCRalphabeta/CD19-depleted stem cell transplant. CDR3 amino acids: CSARGWDTIYF. CDR3 bases: TGCAGTGCTAGAGGCTGGGACACCATATATTTT.